This T cell receptor (beta chain) was obtained from a study of T cells in women clearing cervical HPV infection. Study-level information: Donors had HPV16-related CIN3 or worse; 2 had invasive cancer. For cases, blood was sampled a median about 140 days after lesion detection, interquartile range roughly 90 to 210 days. Findings of the study overall: Cases carried less TRBV6-7 than controls: approximately 0.1% versus 0.16%.

In the case of this clone: Its cognate antigen is unknown. One end of the junction varies from germline; a read error may be responsible. Sequencing ends 3 residues short of the CDR3 end; the germline J gene provides the rest.

immunoSEQ multiplex PCR used an average of around 1,100 ng genomic DNA. Here immunoSEQ multiplex PCR was the method, and the copy in TCRdb shows in-frame clones only, minus some. The table counts about 30,000 clones; 4.2% lies in the top ten. CDR1 SGHTA and CDR2 FQGTGA come from the germline V gene. CDR3 length: 17 amino acids. The material sequenced was blood buffy coat. The clonotype comes from a woman between 18 and 70 years old with a cervical HPV16 infection that either progressed to CIN3+ or cleared (not recorded which). V is TRBV7-3 and J is TRBJ2-3; 9 positions match TRBD2. CDR3 bases read: TGTGCCGGCAGCTTAACGCCTAGCGGGGCCGGGTTAGATACG. The encoded protein is CAGSLTPSGAGLDT. The full CDR3 is CAGSLTPSGAGLDTQYF. The variable domain in full, completed from reference TRBV7-3 and TRBJ2-3, reads GAGVSQTPSNKVTEKGKYVELRCDPISGHTALYWYRQSLGQGPEFLIYFQGTGAADDSGLPNDRFFAVRPEGSVSTLKIQRTERGDSAVYLCAGSLTPSGAGLDTQYFGPGTRLTVL.